The 9 T cell receptor beta chains in this list originate from one sample, sequenced in a study of tumor-infiltrating lymphocytes in primary liver carcinoma (dated by TCRdb to between 2016 and 2019). Blood RNA was extracted from unsorted whole blood using TRIzol reagent, and germline DNA was obtained with the DNeasy Blood & Tissue kit. Instrument on record: Illumina HiSeq 2500. A constant-region primer and ProtoScript II reverse transcriptase were used to reverse-transcribe TCRbeta-specific cDNA from roughly 480 ng total RNA. The TCRbeta libraries were prepared through three rounds of nested multiplex PCR following a slightly modified ARM-PCR procedure. Multiplex TRBV1-TRBV30 forward primers and a Cbeta reverse primer were used in the first two PCR rounds, each of which was run for approximately 10 cycles. The public reads were run again by TCRdb, first through fastp at Q25 and then through MiXCR, and only productive beta chains were kept. CDR3 protein duplicates are merged, each entry listing the most common genes and DNA. Recorded for this sample are 330,000 or so distinct CDR3 sequences; approximately 64% of them occurred a single time. About 6% of the sample goes to the ten largest clones.

Specimen: peripheral blood. The receptors shown here come from a man aged 35 to 55 with primary liver carcinoma and hepatitis B virus infection.

A word on this clonotype: In this CDR3 the conserved last residue, phenylalanine or tryptophan, is missing, so a read error is likely. The chain carries TRBV11-2 and TRBJ1-1, with D possibly TRBD1 on 5 matching bases. The CDR3 covers 18 residues. Germline-derived CDR1 and CDR2 are SGHAT and FQNNGV. V lost 5 bases and J lost 3, with 25 bases in between. Here the CDR3 DNA reads TGTGCCAGCAGCAAAAAGGCCCGTTTGGGCTCGGGGGACACTGAAGCTTTCATT. This translates into CASSKKARLGSGDTEAFI.

This clonotype occurred a few times. The CDR3 ends on some other residue instead of the conserved phenylalanine or tryptophan, so this is likely a read error. The J gene is TRBJ1-6, the V gene TRBV11-2; D gene ambiguous. This CDR3 has 12 amino acids. CDR1 and CDR2 from the germline V gene are SGHAT and FQNNGV. V lost 1 base, J lost 11 bases, and 6 bases lay in between. CDR3 amino acids: CASSLVSPPLHS. CDR3 nucleotide sequence: TGTGCCAGCAGCTTAGTCAGTCCACCCCTCCACTCT.

This clonotype was observed a handful of times. A much larger clone differs by one base, so this may be a read error. This chain uses TRBV5-5 with TRBJ2-3, with 7 bases that match TRBD2. This CDR3 comprises 14 residues. Germline lookup yields CDR1 SGHKS and CDR2 YYEKEE (reference sequence). With 7 bases clipped from V and 4 bases from J, the junction kept 9 bases outside the gene matches. CDR3 DNA sequence: TGTGCCAGCGGCTCCGGACTAGTGGCAGATACGCAGTATTTT. The encoded protein is CASGSGLVADTQYF.

With regard to this clonotype: One junction end does not reproduce the germline sequence, and a read error may be involved. The chain recombines TRBV6-2 or TRBV6-3 with TRBJ2-6; 10 bases are a match to TRBD1. The CDR3 is 17 amino acids. The germline gives CDR1 MNHEY, CDR2 SVGEGT. The CDR3 loop is CASSSETGGFWANVLSF. The CDR3 region has the DNA TGTGCCAGCAGTTCCGAGACAGGGGGCTTCTGGGCCAACGTCCTGAGTTTC.

The chain uses TRBV11-2 and TRBJ2-5, with D unresolved. Per the germline V gene, CDR1 is SGHAT and CDR2 is FQNNGV. The CDR3 is 14 residues long. V lost 3 bases and J 5 bases, leaving 13 bases between the germline ends. The CDR3 protein is CASSFAPEKETQYF. The DNA of the CDR3 is TGTGCCAGCAGCTTTGCTCCGGAGAAGGAGACCCAGTACTTC.

To note about this clonotype: A much larger clone differs from this one at a single base, so this may be a read error. The chain has TRBV12-3 or TRBV12-4 and TRBJ2-5, with TRBD1 identical over 8 bases. This CDR3 region has 14 residues. V shed 8 bases and J 5 bases; nucleotides not matched to a gene: 10. The CDR3 nucleotides read TGTGCCAGCTGCCCCAGAAGACAGGGGGAGACCCAGTACTTC. Translated, it gives CASCPRRQGETQYF.

With regard to this clonotype: The germline gene is not matched at one end of the junction; a read error may be the cause. The gene calls are TRBV11-2 and TRBJ2-2; 7 bases match TRBD2. Germline lookup yields CDR1 SGHAT and CDR2 FQNNGV. The CDR3 is made up of 16 amino acids. CDR3 nucleotide sequence: TGTGCCAGCAGCTTATTAGGCGGGAGTGTCACCGGGGAGATGTTTTTT. Translated, it gives CASSLLGGSVTGEMFF.

About this clonotype itself: Its ends do not fully match the called genes, so a read error is possible. The chain carries TRBV6-5 and TRBJ2-1, with 13 bases lining up with TRBD2. The CDR3 covers 15 residues. Germline CDR1 is MNHEY and CDR2 is SVGAGI. The CDR3 bases are TGTGCCAGCAGAAGACTAGCGGGAGGCATAAATGAGCGGTTCTTC. It specifies CASRRLAGGINERFF.

This clonotype was found many times. The chain couples TRBV11-2 to TRBJ2-5, with TRBD1 matching over 8 bases. CDR1 and CDR2 from the germline V gene are SGHAT and FQNNGV. The V gene end was trimmed by 5 bases and the J gene end by 0 bases; junction bases not matched to a gene: 5. The CDR3 contains 15 residues. This CDR3 reads CASSQGQGDQETQYF. The CDR3, as DNA: TGTGCCAGCAGCCAAGGACAGGGTGACCAAGAGACCCAGTACTTC. The entire variable domain, with the rest obtained from reference TRBV11-2 and TRBJ2-5, is as follows: EAGVAQSPRYKIIEKRQSVAFWCNPISGHATLYWYQQILGQGPKLLIQFQNNGVVDDSQLPKDRFSAERLKGVDSTLKIQPAKLEDSAVYLCASSQGQGDQETQYFGPGTRLLVL.